This TCR beta chain was recovered during a study of cytomegalovirus exposure and HLA in healthy donors. The study ran its PCR with 60 Vbeta and 13 Jbeta primers. TCRdb's table, derived via immunoSEQ multiplex PCR, lists solely in-frame clones and lacks some. The sample records some 130,000 clones, 80% being singletons. In this sample, this clone turned up a few times. This CDR3 has 13 residues. With 6 bases clipped from V and 3 bases from J, the junction kept 3 bases outside the gene matches. Germline CDR1 reads ENHRY; CDR2 reads SYGVKD. The material sequenced was PBMCs. The TCR comes from a male donor in good health and CMV-seronegative. This sequence joins TRBV10-3 and TRBJ2-5; 8 bases agree with TRBD1. The CDR3: CAIREDREETQYF. DNA of the CDR3: TGTGCCATCAGAGAGGACAGGGAAGAGACCCAGTACTTC.